This TCR beta chain was sequenced during a study of cytotoxic CD8 clonotypes in ibrutinib-treated CLL. Libraries were prepared by immunoSEQ multiplex PCR; TCRdb keeps only in-frame clonotypes and omits some of them. The top ten hold about an eighth of the sample, which has more than 200,000 clones, 75% to 80% seen once. The sample here was PBMCs, taken after 12 months of ibrutinib treatment. This receptor was obtained from a human donor with chronic lymphocytic leukemia.

CDR3 nucleotides: TGTGCCAGCAGCCCCTACGAATATGGCTACACCTTC. Its translation is CASSPYEYGYTF. The V and J genes are TRBV7-2 and TRBJ1-2; D not resolved. The CDR3 runs 12 residues. V lost 5 bases to trimming and J lost 5 bases, with 9 bases between them. In germline, CDR1 is SGHTA, CDR2 FQGNSA. Supplemented by reference TRBV7-2 and TRBJ1-2, the full variable domain reads GAGVSQSPSNKVTEKGKDVELRCDPISGHTALYWYRQSLGQGLEFLIYFQGNSAPDKSGLPSDRFSAERTGGSVSTLTIQRTQQEDSAVYLCASSPYEYGYTFGSGTRLTVV.